This T cell receptor beta chain was captured in a study of cytomegalovirus exposure and HLA in healthy donors. A word on this clone: As yet, its antigen is unknown.

Use of 60 Vbeta and 13 Jbeta primers characterized the PCR. Clones were sequenced by immunoSEQ multiplex PCR, and TCRdb holds only the in-frame ones, with some missing. The sample records approximately 190,000 clones, over 70% being singletons. Germline V CDR1 and CDR2: ENHRY, SYGVKD. V was cut by 2 bases and J by 6 bases, with 13 bases left in between. This CDR3 is 15 amino acids long. The study's findings and limits: Immune exposure information available was restricted to CMV serostatus. It was shown in a later analysis that HLA-associated TCR beta chains were more clonally expanded than other, equally common chains. Presence/absence analyses assumed roughly uniform sequencing depth across donors. Analysis was carried out at a later point, and it linked a missense DCLRE1C variant to TCR beta V- and J-gene trimming.

Sequenced material: PBMCs. This clonotype originated in a man aged 50-60 years in good health and CMV-seronegative. The chain is built from TRBV10-3 and TRBJ1-4; weak D call: TRBD1 (5 bases). CDR3 amino acids: CAISERGRADEKLFF. In DNA, the CDR3 is TGTGCCATCAGTGAGAGAGGCAGGGCTGATGAAAAACTGTTTTTT.